Below are 30 T cell receptor beta chains sequenced from a single sample in a study of blood T cell repertoires in COVID-19. Here immunoSEQ multiplex PCR was the method, and the copy in TCRdb shows in-frame clones only, minus some. The table shows about 87,000 clones, with approximately 71% occurring only once. What was sequenced was peripheral blood. The receptor source for this set is a woman in her forties or fifties with acute or convalescent COVID-19.

The chain couples TRBV19 to TRBJ1-5; possibly TRBD1 for D (6 bases). The V end lost 2 bases, the J end lost 1 base, and 21 bases lay between the germline ends. The CDR3 sequence is 19 residues long. CDR1 and CDR2 from the germline V gene are LNHDA and SQIVND (reference sequence). CDR3: CASSIPRPARDRSNQPQHF. CDR3 coding DNA: TGTGCCAGTAGTATACCCCGCCCGGCTCGAGACAGGAGCAATCAGCCCCAGCATTTT.

The rearrangement joins TRBV4-1 to TRBJ1-1, with 8 bases that match TRBD1. With V trimmed by 7 bases and J by 1 base, 5 bases remained unmatched. Germline CDR1 is MGHRA and CDR2 is YSYEKL. The CDR3 spans 14 residues. CDR3 nucleotides: TGCGCCAGCACCAAGGGACAGGAGAACACTGAAGCTTTCTTT. Translation gives CASTKGQENTEAFF.

This clone was seen only a few times. The rearrangement joins TRBV3-1 (or the pseudogene TRBV3-2) to TRBJ1-2; 8 positions agree with TRBD1. CDR3 size: 17 residues. Germline trimming cut 3 bases from V and 4 bases from J; bases unmatched to any gene: 13. CDR1 and CDR2 (germline): LGHDT, YNNKEL (reference sequence). Here the CDR3 DNA reads TGTGCCAGCAGCCACTCCGCCGCGGACAGGGACCCCTATGGCTACACCTTC. This codes for CASSHSAADRDPYGYTF.

This sequence joins TRBV4-1 and TRBJ1-2; D ambiguous. V was cut by 0 bases and J by 8 bases, with 13 bases left in between. This CDR3 contains 14 residues. Germline CDR1 and CDR2: MGHRA and YSYEKL. As DNA, the CDR3 is TGCGCCAGCAGCCAAGATCGGACTGCGGGGGGCTACACCTTC. Translating gives CASSQDRTAGGYTF.

The chain combines TRBV6-5 with TRBJ2-7, with 8 bases aligning to TRBD1. The CDR3 loop spans 13 amino acids. Germline CDR1 MNHEY, CDR2 SVGAGI. V lost 9 bases to trimming and J lost 2 bases; unmatched junction nucleotides: 6. The CDR3 here is CASRTGRAYEQYF. In nucleotides, the CDR3 is TGTGCCAGTAGGACAGGGAGAGCCTACGAGCAGTACTTC.

The chain recombines TRBV6-6 with TRBJ2-3, with D perhaps matching TRBD2 (6 bases). This CDR3 has 16 residues. The V gene lost 2 bases and the J gene lost 1 base, with 13 bases spanning the gap. Germline V gene sequence: CDR1 MNHNY, CDR2 SVGAGI (reference sequence). This CDR3 reads CASSYTAGGGTDTQYF. The CDR3 nucleotides read TGTGCCAGCAGTTACACCGCTGGCGGGGGCACAGATACGCAGTATTTT.

In its sample, this clone was seen a few times. The chain links TRBV7-2 to TRBJ1-1; no clear D gene. Between the trimmed V and J ends, which lost 5 bases and 0 bases, there was a span of 7 bases. Per the germline V gene, CDR1 is SGHTA and CDR2 is FQGNSA. This CDR3 region has 13 residues. The CDR3 loop reads CASSPQMNTEAFF. The CDR3 DNA sequence: TGTGCCAGCAGCCCACAAATGAACACTGAAGCTTTCTTT.

This clone was seen a few times. This chain links TRBV2 with TRBJ1-2; D unclear. The V gene's germline CDR1 is SNHLY and CDR2 FYNNEI. CDR3 length: 14 amino acids. Between the trimmed V and J ends, which lost 0 bases and 8 bases, there was a span of 13 bases. The CDR3 loop is CASSEASQFGGYTF. For the CDR3, the DNA is TGTGCCAGCAGTGAAGCGTCACAGTTCGGAGGCTACACCTTC.

The chain recombines TRBV12-3 or TRBV12-4 with TRBJ2-7; D might be TRBD2 (6 bases). V lost 6 bases and J lost 5, with 11 bases in between. This CDR3 contains 12 residues. This chain's CDR3 is CASSPGGNEQYF. The CDR3, as DNA: TGTGCCAGCAGCCCCGGGGGTAACGAGCAGTACTTC.

The chain carries TRBV24-1 and TRBJ2-1; no reliable D call. The CDR3 loop spans 14 amino acids. V gave up 4 bases and J gave up 3 bases, with 9 bases separating them. Germline V gene lookup returns CDR1 KGHDR and CDR2 SFDVKD. The CDR3 here is CATSDRFNYNEQFF. In nucleotides, the CDR3 is TGTGCCACCAGTGACAGGTTCAACTACAATGAGCAGTTCTTC.

The chain is built from TRBV28 and TRBJ1-3; a possible D gene is TRBD1 (5 bases). Germline V gene sequence: CDR1 MDHEN, CDR2 SYDVKM. Trimming cost V 7 bases and J 4 bases, with 17 bases left between them. CDR3 size: 15 residues. As DNA, the CDR3 is TGTGCCAGCACATTAGGAGGGGCGAGGGGAAACACCATATATTTT. It is translated as CASTLGGARGNTIYF.

The chain couples TRBV28 to TRBJ1-1; the D gene is possibly TRBD1 (5 bases). The V end lost 7 bases, the J end lost 6 bases, and 18 bases lay between the germline ends. The CDR3 is made up of 14 amino acids. From germline, CDR1 is MDHEN and CDR2 SYDVKM. The CDR3 DNA sequence: TGTGCCAGCACTTCCCGACAGCCCCTACCTGAAGCTTTCTTT. It specifies CASTSRQPLPEAFF.

This clone came up once. The V gene is TRBV9, the J gene TRBJ2-7; 7 nucleotides align to TRBD1. Germline CDR1 SGDLS, CDR2 YYNGEE. With 4 bases clipped from V and 3 bases from J, the junction kept 10 bases outside the gene matches. The CDR3 runs to 15 residues. The CDR3 loop reads CASSPTGTENYEQYF. As DNA, the CDR3 is TGTGCCAGCAGCCCGACCGGGACAGAGAACTACGAGCAGTACTTC.

The rearrangement uses TRBV6-1 and TRBJ1-1; D might be TRBD1 (5 bases). Trimming cost V 3 bases and J 7 bases, with 9 bases left between them. Germline V CDR1 and CDR2: MNHNS, SASEGT. The CDR3 extends over 12 amino acids. DNA for the CDR3: TGTGCCAGCAGTGAGACAGACTTTGAAGCTTTCTTT. This encodes CASSETDFEAFF.

The chain is built from TRBV7-2 and TRBJ2-7; D is possibly TRBD2 (7 bases). Germline values: CDR1 SGHTA, CDR2 FQGNSA. This CDR3 has 16 amino acids. The V end lost 1 base, the J end lost 2 bases, and 15 bases lay between the germline ends. CDR3 nucleotides: TGTGCCAGCAGCTTAGGCGGGGGCGCGATTCCCTACGAGCAGTACTTC. Amino acid sequence: CASSLGGGAIPYEQYF.

The V and J genes are TRBV28 and TRBJ1-5, with D possibly TRBD1 on 6 matching bases. This CDR3 has 15 residues. Germline V CDR1 and CDR2: MDHEN, SYDVKM. Trimming pared 2 bases from V and 9 bases from J, leaving 17 bases between. CDR3 in amino acids: CASSLAQGRISPQHF. The CDR3 region has the DNA TGTGCCAGCAGTTTAGCCCAGGGGCGAATTTCGCCCCAGCATTTT.

The chain joins TRBV4-1 to TRBJ1-4, with a weak D call TRBD1 (6 bases). V lost 1 base to trimming and J lost 4 bases, with 19 bases between them. CDR1 and CDR2 (germline): MGHRA, YSYEKL. The CDR3 spans 18 residues. CDR3 in DNA: TGCGCCAGCAGCCAAGGATTACAGGGCGATGCTTTTAATGAAAAACTGTTTTTT. Protein: CASSQGLQGDAFNEKLFF.

This clone has only a few counts. V gene TRBV7-8 combines with J gene TRBJ1-1, with 9 bases lining up with TRBD1. J was trimmed by 1 base and V by 5 bases; bases with no gene match: 5. CDR1 and CDR2 from the germline V gene are SGHVS and FQNEAQ. This CDR3 is 15 amino acids long. CDR3 DNA sequence: TGTGCCAGCAGCACCTCGGACAGGGGGAACACTGAAGCTTTCTTT. Translated, it gives CASSTSDRGNTEAFF.

This sequence joins TRBV5-1 and TRBJ2-3; no clear D gene. The V end lost 9 bases, the J end lost 0 bases, and 14 bases lay between the germline ends. Germline V gene lookup returns CDR1 SGHRS and CDR2 YFSETQ. The CDR3 runs to 14 residues. The chain's CDR3 is CATSATGSTDTQYF. The DNA of the CDR3 is TGCGCCACCTCTGCCACGGGTAGCACAGATACGCAGTATTTT.

The V call is TRBV6-5, the J call TRBJ1-1; 11 nucleotides line up with TRBD1. The CDR3 runs to 13 residues. J gave up 8 bases and V 5 bases, and 4 bases lay outside the gene matches. Germline V lookup: CDR1 MNHEY, CDR2 SVGAGI. The DNA of the CDR3 is TGTGCCAGCAGTAACCGGGACAGGGGGGAAGCTTTCTTT. Protein: CASSNRDRGEAFF.

The chain carries TRBV6-6 and TRBJ1-2; the D gene is possibly TRBD1 (6 bases). There are 15 residues in the CDR3. The V gene's germline CDR1 is MNHNY and CDR2 SVGAGI (reference sequence). Trimming shortened V by 0 bases and J by 4 bases, and 12 bases separated the two germline ends. The CDR3 DNA reads TGTGCCAGCAGTTACTCATCCGGACAGCTCTATGGCTACACCTTC. Its protein product is CASSYSSGQLYGYTF.

This clone was found a few times. CDR3 DNA: TGTGCCAGCAGCTTGACAGGGGGAAGTACTGAAGCTTTCTTT. The encoded protein is CASSLTGGSTEAFF. The genes are TRBV5-5 and TRBJ1-1; 8 nucleotides agree with TRBD1. The CDR3 has 14 amino acids. The V gene end was trimmed by 1 base and the J gene end by 5 bases; junction bases not matched to a gene: 4. CDR1 and CDR2 from the germline V gene are SGHKS and YYEKEE (reference sequence).

This chain connects TRBV4-2 to TRBJ1-5, with D unclear. This CDR3 is 15 amino acids long. The V end was cut by 0 bases, the J end by 2 bases, with 8 bases between. Germline loops: CDR1 LGHNA, CDR2 YNFKEQ. Here the CDR3 DNA reads TGTGCCAGCAGCCAAGAGGAGAAAGGCAATCAGCCCCAGCATTTT. The encoded protein is CASSQEEKGNQPQHF.

The rearrangement uses TRBV24-1 and TRBJ1-1, with unresolved D. The CDR3 is 15 amino acids. The V and J ends lost 4 bases and 1 base respectively, with 12 bases between them. CDR1 and CDR2 (germline): KGHDR, SFDVKD. The CDR3 region is CATSDNSRPNTEAFF. CDR3 nucleotide sequence: TGTGCCACCAGTGACAACAGCCGACCGAACACTGAAGCTTTCTTT.

Here the CDR3 reads CASSQDGTGGQNEKLFF. CDR3 nucleotide sequence: TGTGCCAGCAGCCAAGATGGGACAGGGGGACAGAATGAAAAACTGTTTTTT. This chain links TRBV4-2 with TRBJ1-4; 11 bases align to TRBD1. Germline-derived CDR1 and CDR2 are LGHNA and YNFKEQ. The CDR3 consists of 17 residues. Trimming at V came to 0 bases and at J to 5 bases, leaving 5 bases not matched to a gene.

The chain couples TRBV27 to TRBJ1-5; a weak D match, TRBD1 (5 bases). The germline CDR1 and CDR2 sequences are MNHEY and SMNVEV (reference sequence). The length of the CDR3 is 14 residues. V dropped 1 base and J dropped 7 bases, with 11 bases sitting between them. In DNA, the CDR3 is TGTGCCAGCAGTTTATTTGGGGGGAACCAGCCCCAGCATTTT. Translating gives CASSLFGGNQPQHF.

V is TRBV29-1 and J is TRBJ1-2; tentative D call: TRBD1 (5 bases). Trimming took off 5 bases at V and 3 bases at J, with 13 bases between the two ends. The germline V gene encodes CDR1 SQVTM and CDR2 ANQGSEA. The CDR3 is 13 residues long. The CDR3 DNA reads as TGCAGCGTTTCAGGGATGGCAGACTATGGCTACACCTTC. This translates into CSVSGMADYGYTF.

The chain joins TRBV7-9 to TRBJ1-6, with D unclear. Germline assignment: CDR1 SEHNR and CDR2 FQNEAQ (reference sequence). Trimming shortened V by 2 bases and J by 2 bases, and 4 bases separated the two germline ends. CDR3 length: 14 amino acids. The CDR3 bases are TGTGCCAGCAGCTTACCGGCCTATAATTCACCCCTCCACTTT. It encodes CASSLPAYNSPLHF.

The chain has TRBV7-9 and TRBJ2-7; 7 bases align to TRBD1. Germline CDR1 SEHNR, CDR2 FQNEAQ (reference sequence). J lost 2 bases, V lost 6 bases, and 7 bases had no gene match. This CDR3 is 14 amino acids long. CDR3 sequence (DNA): TGTGCCAGCAGTGATTCCGGGACAGCCTACGAGCAGTACTTC. Translated: CASSDSGTAYEQYF. The variable domain in full, completed from reference TRBV7-9 and TRBJ2-7, reads DTGVSQNPRHKITKRGQNVTFRCDPISEHNRLYWYRQTLGQGPEFLTYFQNEAQLEKSRLLSDRFSAERPKGSFSTLEIQRTEQGDSAMYLCASSDSGTAYEQYFGPGTRLTVT.

The chain couples TRBV7-2 to TRBJ2-5; TRBD2 matches at 8 bases. V shed 1 base, J shed 5 bases, and the junction held 9 bases outside the gene matches. Germline V gene sequence: CDR1 SGHTA, CDR2 FQGNSA. CDR3 length equals 16 residues. The CDR3 nucleotides are TGTGCCAGCAGCTTAGTGTTCGGGGGGGGCCGGGAGACCCAGTACTTC. Translating it yields CASSLVFGGGRETQYF.